This TCR beta chain was found in a study of blood T cell repertoires in COVID-19. Per the authors' pipeline: Counts of nucleated cells, estimated from reference gene primer amplification, were obtained. Profiled with immunoSEQ multiplex PCR; TCRdb holds only in-frame clones, not every one. The V and J calls and clone size come from that table; D and trimming were worked out from the DNA. The table lists 300,000 to 400,000 clones, about nine tenths of them singletons. This CDR3 contains 14 residues. V lost 3 bases, J lost 7 bases, and 4 bases stayed unmatched. Looked up from germline, CDR1 is SGHAT and CDR2 is FQNNGV. Individuals drawn from 24 US areas were roughly 18 to 89 years old. Which cohort a participant joined came from the clinical history participants gave.

The sample taken for sequencing was PBMCs or T cells enriched from blood (not recorded which). V usage is TRBV11-2 and J usage is TRBJ2-1, with 9 bases aligning to TRBD2. This TCR derives from a man aged 55 to 70 who had recovered from COVID-19. The CDR3 coding sequence is TGTGCCAGCAGCTTCCAACTAGCGGGTAATGAGCAGTTCTTC. It yields the protein CASSFQLAGNEQFF.